This TCR beta chain was observed in a study of a mutant IDH1 vaccine in newly diagnosed glioma. Study as a whole: Eight vaccinations were given in weeks 1, 3, 5, 7, 11, 15, 19 and 23.

Study findings and constraints: Seemingly, top peripheral T cell clonotype changes bore no relation to pseudoprogression. Evidence of vaccine-induced immune responses was documented in approximately 93% of patients.

Using immunoSEQ multiplex PCR, the repertoire was profiled, and TCRdb retains in-frame clones only, with some absent. The sample shows fewer than 150,000 clones, approximately 87% of them seen only once. With regard to this clone: Its target is unknown.

Regarding time point: week 11, during vaccination. Every vaccine dose comprised 300 ug of mutant IDH1 20-mer peptide plus topical imiquimod. The CDR3 runs 15 residues. V lost 4 bases to trimming and J lost 0 bases, with 8 bases between them. CDR1 SGHRS and CDR2 YFSETQ come from the germline V gene. Sequencing was performed on PBMCs, taken from a glioma patient whose treatment included an IDH1 peptide vaccine. This chain links TRBV5-1 with TRBJ2-6; D ambiguous. The receptor was derived from a woman aged 45-65 years with glioma. The CDR3 region is CASSQEVSGANVLTF. The CDR3, as DNA: TGCGCCAGCAGCCAAGAGGTCTCTGGGGCCAACGTCCTGACTTTC.